The sequence of this T cell receptor beta chain was determined in a study of blood T cell repertoires in COVID-19. On the study more broadly: T cells, B-cell-depleted T cells, or PBMCs supplied cDNA or gDNA.

The CDR3 consists of 12 residues. Germline V gene sequence: CDR1 MRHNA, CDR2 SNTAGT. V dropped 6 bases and J dropped 8; count of bases not matched to a gene: 4. TCRdb keeps only in-frame clones here, not all; method: immunoSEQ multiplex PCR. This table has 120,000 to 150,000 clones, about 84% appearing once. This clone was detected only once. The receptor's source is a woman under 30 who had been exposed to COVID-19. Source material: PBMCs or T cells enriched from blood (not recorded which). The chain joins TRBV6-4 to TRBJ1-2; 9 nucleotides match TRBD1. CDR3 protein: CASSGGQGGYTF. The CDR3 DNA reads as TGTGCCAGCAGCGGGGGACAGGGAGGCTACACCTTC.